The sequence of this TCR beta chain was determined in a study of shared clonotypes between healthy human individuals. General observations from the study: Among several donors, about 4.6% of naive CD4 clonotypes were found in common.

After removal of 4 bases from V and 6 bases from J, the junction contained 14 bases not matched to a gene. CDR3 size: 19 residues. Germline V gene sequence: CDR1 SNHLY, CDR2 FYNNEI. Note on this clone: As yet, its antigen is unknown.

Sequencing used immunoSEQ multiplex PCR; TCRdb keeps in-frame clones, though not all of them. This table has 1,500,000 or so clones, 98% to 99% appearing once. What was sequenced was naive CD4+ T cells sorted from blood. The subset denotes: CD45RA+ positively selected. This clonotype originated in a man aged 30 to 39 in good health. V gene TRBV2 combines with J gene TRBJ2-2; 13 nucleotides line up with TRBD2. CDR3 sequence reads: CASSAETVGLAGESGELFF. The DNA for the CDR3 is TGTGCCAGCAGTGCCGAAACGGTAGGACTAGCGGGAGAGTCCGGGGAGCTGTTTTTT.